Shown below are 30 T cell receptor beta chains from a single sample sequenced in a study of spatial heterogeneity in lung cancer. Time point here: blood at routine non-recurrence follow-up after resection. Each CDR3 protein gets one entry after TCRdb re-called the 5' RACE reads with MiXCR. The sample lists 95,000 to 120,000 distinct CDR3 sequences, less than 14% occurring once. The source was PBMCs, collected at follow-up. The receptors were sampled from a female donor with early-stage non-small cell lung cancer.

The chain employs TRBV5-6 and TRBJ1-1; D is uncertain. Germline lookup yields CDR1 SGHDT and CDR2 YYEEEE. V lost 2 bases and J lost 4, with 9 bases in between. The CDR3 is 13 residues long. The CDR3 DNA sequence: TGTGCCAGCAGCTTTGGACTTATCACTGAAGCTTTCTTT. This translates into CASSFGLITEAFF.

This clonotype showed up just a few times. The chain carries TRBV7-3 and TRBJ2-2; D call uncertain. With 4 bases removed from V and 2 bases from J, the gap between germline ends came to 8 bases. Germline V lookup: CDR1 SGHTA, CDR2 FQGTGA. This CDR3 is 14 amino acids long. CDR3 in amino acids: CASSSPVNTGELFF. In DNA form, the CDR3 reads TGTGCCAGCAGCTCCCCCGTAAACACCGGGGAGCTGTTTTTT. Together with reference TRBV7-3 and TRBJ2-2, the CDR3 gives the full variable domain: GAGVSQTPSNKVTEKGKYVELRCDPISGHTALYWYRQSLGQGPEFLIYFQGTGAADDSGLPNDRFFAVRPEGSVSTLKIQRTERGDSAVYLCASSSPVNTGELFFGEGSRLTVL.

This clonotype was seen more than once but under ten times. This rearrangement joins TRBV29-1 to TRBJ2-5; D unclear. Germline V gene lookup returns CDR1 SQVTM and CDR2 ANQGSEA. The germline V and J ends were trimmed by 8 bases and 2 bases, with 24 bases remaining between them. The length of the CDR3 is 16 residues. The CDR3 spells CSTSRTGLLQQETQYF. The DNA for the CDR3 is TGCAGCACAAGCCGGACGGGCCTACTACAACAAGAGACCCAGTACTTC.

CDR3: CASSYRPAGADTQYF. CDR3 nucleotides: TGTGCCAGCAGCTACCGACCAGCGGGAGCCGATACGCAGTATTTT. The chain carries TRBV7-2 and TRBJ2-3, with TRBD2 identical over 8 bases. Germline-derived CDR1 and CDR2 are SGHTA and FQGNSA. The CDR3 is 15 residues long. The V and J ends lost 4 bases and 6 bases, in that order; junction bases with no gene match: 9. The full variable domain, in which reference TRBV7-2 and TRBJ2-3 provide the parts outside the CDR3, is GAGVSQSPSNKVTEKGKDVELRCDPISGHTALYWYRQSLGQGLEFLIYFQGNSAPDKSGLPSDRFSAERTGGSVSTLTIQRTQQEDSAVYLCASSYRPAGADTQYFGPGTRLTVL.

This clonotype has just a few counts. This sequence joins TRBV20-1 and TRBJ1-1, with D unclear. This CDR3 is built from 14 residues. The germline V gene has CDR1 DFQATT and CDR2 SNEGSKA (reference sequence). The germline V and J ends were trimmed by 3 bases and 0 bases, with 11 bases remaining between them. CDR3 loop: CSASRPTLNTEAFF. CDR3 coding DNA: TGCAGTGCTAGCAGACCGACTTTGAACACTGAAGCTTTCTTT.

Here the CDR3 reads CASSLWGKNEQFF. Here the CDR3 DNA reads TGTGCCAGCAGTTTATGGGGGAAAAATGAGCAGTTCTTC. V gene TRBV12-3 or TRBV12-4 combines with J gene TRBJ2-1; D is perhaps TRBD1 or TRBD2 (5 bases each). This CDR3 has 13 residues. With 2 bases removed from V and 7 bases from J, the gap between germline ends came to 9 bases.

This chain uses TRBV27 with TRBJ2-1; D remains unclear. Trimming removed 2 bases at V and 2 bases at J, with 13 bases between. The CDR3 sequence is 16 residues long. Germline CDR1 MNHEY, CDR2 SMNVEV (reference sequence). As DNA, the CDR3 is TGTGCCAGCAGTTTACGAATTTCGACAACCTACAATGAGCAGTTCTTC. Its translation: CASSLRISTTYNEQFF.

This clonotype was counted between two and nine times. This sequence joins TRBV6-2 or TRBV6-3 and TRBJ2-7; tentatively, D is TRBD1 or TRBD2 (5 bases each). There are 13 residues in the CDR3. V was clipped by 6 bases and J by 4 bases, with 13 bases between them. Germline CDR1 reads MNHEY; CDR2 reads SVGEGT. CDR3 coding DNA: TGTGCCAGCAGACAGGAATGGGAGTACGAGCAGTACGTC. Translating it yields CASRQEWEYEQYV.

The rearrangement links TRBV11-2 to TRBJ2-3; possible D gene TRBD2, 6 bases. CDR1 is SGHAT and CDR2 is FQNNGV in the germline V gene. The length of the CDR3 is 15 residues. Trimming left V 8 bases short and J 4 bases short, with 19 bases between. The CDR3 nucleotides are TGTGCCAGCCCCCCCGGGCGGGGTCTCTCAGATACGCAGTATTTT. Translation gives CASPPGRGLSDTQYF.

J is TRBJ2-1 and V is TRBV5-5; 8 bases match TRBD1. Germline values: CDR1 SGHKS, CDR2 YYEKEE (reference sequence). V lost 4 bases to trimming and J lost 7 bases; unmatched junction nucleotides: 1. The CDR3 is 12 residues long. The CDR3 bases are TGTGCCAGCAGCCGACAGGGGAATGAGCAGTTCTTC. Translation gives CASSRQGNEQFF.

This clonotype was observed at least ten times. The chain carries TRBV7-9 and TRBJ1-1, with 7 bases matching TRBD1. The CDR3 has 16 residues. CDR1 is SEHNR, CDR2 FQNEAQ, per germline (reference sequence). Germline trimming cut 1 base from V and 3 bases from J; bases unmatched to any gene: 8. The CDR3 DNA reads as TGTGCCAGCAGCTTAGGGGTTCGACAGGGCGACACTGAAGCTTTCTTT. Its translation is CASSLGVRQGDTEAFF.

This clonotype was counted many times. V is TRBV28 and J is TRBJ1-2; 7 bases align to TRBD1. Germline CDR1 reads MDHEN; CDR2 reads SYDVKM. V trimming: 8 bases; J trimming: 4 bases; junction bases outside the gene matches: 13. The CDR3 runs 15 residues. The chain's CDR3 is CASHARGRGLYGYTF. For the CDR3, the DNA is TGTGCCAGCCACGCGAGGGGGCGAGGGCTCTATGGCTACACCTTC.

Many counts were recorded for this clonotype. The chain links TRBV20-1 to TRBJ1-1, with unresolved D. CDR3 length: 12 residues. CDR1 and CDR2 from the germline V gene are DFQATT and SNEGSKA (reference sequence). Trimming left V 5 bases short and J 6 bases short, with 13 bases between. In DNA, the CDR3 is TGCAGTGCTGGCGGGGAGCGGCCTGAAGCTTTCTTT. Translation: CSAGGERPEAFF.

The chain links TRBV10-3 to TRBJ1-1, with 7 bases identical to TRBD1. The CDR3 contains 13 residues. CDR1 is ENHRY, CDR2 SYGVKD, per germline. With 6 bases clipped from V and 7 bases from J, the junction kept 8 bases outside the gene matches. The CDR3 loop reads CAIRRGQDHEAFF. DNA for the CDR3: TGTGCCATCAGGCGCGGACAGGACCATGAAGCTTTCTTT.

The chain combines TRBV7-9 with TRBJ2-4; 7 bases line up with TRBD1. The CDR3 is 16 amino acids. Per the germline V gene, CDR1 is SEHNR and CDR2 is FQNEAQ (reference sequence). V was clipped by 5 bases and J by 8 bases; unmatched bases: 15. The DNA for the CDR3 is TGTGCCAGCAGCACTCCGGCCGACAGGGTGGTGGACATTCAGTACTTC. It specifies CASSTPADRVVDIQYF.

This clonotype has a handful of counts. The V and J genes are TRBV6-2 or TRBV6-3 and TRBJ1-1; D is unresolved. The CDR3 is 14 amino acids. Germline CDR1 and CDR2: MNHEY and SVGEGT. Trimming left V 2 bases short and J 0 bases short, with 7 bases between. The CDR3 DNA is TGTGCCAGCAGTTACCTCCAACTGAACACTGAAGCTTTCTTT. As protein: CASSYLQLNTEAFF.

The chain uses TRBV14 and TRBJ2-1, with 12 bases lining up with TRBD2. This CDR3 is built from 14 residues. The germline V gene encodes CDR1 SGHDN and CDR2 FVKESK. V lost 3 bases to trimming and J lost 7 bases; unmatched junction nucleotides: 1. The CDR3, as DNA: TGTGCCAGCAGCCAGGGACTAGCGGGTAATGAGCAGTTCTTC. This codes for CASSQGLAGNEQFF.

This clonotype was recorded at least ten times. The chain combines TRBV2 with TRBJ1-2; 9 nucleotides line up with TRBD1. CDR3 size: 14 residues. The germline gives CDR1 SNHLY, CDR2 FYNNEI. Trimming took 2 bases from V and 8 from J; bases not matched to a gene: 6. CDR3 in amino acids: CASSERGQGLGYTF. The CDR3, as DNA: TGTGCCAGCAGTGAACGGGGACAGGGTCTGGGCTACACCTTC.

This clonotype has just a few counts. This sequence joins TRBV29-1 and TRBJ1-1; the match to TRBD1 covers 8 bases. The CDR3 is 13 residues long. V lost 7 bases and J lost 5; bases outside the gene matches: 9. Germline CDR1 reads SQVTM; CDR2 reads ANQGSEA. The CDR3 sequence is CSAMDREGTEAFF. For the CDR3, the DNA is TGCAGCGCCATGGACAGGGAGGGAACTGAAGCTTTCTTT. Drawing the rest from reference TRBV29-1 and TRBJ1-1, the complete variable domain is SAVISQKPSRDICQRGTSLTIQCQVDSQVTMMFWYRQQPGQSLTLIATANQGSEATYESGFVIDKFPISRPNLTFSTLTVSNMSPEDSSIYLCSAMDREGTEAFFGQGTRLTVV.

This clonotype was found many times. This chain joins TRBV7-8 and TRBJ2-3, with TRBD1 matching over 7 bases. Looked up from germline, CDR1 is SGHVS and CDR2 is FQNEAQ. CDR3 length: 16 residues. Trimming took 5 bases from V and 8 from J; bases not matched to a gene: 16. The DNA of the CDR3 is TGTGCCAGCAGCGAACACAGGGGCCCAGCCTCCGCTACGCAGTATTTT. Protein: CASSEHRGPASATQYF.

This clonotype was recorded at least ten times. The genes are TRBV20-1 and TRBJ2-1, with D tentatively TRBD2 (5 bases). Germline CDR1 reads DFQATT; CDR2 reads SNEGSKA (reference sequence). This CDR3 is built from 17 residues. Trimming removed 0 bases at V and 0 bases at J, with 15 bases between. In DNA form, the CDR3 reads TGCAGTGCTAGAGATAGGTTAGCGCGAAGCTCCTACAATGAGCAGTTCTTC. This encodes CSARDRLARSSYNEQFF.

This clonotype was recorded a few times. The CDR3 region is CASSPGTGGVGTEAFF. The CDR3 region has the DNA TGTGCCAGCAGCCCGGGGACAGGGGGCGTTGGCACTGAAGCTTTCTTT. The chain is built from TRBV5-5 and TRBJ1-1; 12 positions agree with TRBD1. The CDR3 is made up of 16 amino acids. The V and J ends lost 4 bases and 4 bases, in that order; junction bases with no gene match: 8. Germline lookup yields CDR1 SGHKS and CDR2 YYEKEE (reference sequence).

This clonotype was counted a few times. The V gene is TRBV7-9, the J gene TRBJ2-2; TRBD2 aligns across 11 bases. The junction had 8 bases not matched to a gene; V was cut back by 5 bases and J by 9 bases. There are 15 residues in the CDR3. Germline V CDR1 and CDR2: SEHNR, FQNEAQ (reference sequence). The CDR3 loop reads CASSVLAGEVRELFF. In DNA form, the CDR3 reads TGTGCCAGCAGCGTACTAGCGGGAGAGGTCCGGGAGCTGTTTTTT. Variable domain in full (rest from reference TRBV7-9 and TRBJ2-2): DTGVSQNPRHKITKRGQNVTFRCDPISEHNRLYWYRQTLGQGPEFLTYFQNEAQLEKSRLLSDRFSAERPKGSFSTLEIQRTEQGDSAMYLCASSVLAGEVRELFFGEGSRLTVL.

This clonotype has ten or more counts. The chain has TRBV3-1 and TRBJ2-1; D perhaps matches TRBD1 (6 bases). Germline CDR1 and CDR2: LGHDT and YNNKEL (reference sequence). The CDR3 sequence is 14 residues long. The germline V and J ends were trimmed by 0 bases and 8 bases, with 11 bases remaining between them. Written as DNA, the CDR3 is TGTGCCAGCAGCCAAGATGACAGGTTCTATGAGCAGTTCTTC. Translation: CASSQDDRFYEQFF.

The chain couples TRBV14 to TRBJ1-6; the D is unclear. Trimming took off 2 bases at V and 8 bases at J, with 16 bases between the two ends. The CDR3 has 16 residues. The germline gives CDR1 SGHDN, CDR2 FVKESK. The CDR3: CASSQMGGNVYSPLHF. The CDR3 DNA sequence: TGTGCCAGCAGCCAAATGGGCGGAAATGTTTATTCACCCCTCCACTTT.

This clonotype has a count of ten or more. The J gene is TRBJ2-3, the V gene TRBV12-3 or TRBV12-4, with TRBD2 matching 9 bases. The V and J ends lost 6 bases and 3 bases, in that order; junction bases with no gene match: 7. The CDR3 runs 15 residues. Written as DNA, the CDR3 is TGTGCCAGCAGCCAGACTAGCGGATTAACAGATACGCAGTATTTT. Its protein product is CASSQTSGLTDTQYF.

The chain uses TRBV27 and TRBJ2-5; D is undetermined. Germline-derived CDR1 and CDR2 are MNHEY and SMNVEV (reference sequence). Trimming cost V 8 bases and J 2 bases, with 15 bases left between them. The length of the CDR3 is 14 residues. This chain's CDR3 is CASRFNGRQETQYF. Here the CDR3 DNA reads TGTGCCAGCCGCTTCAATGGTAGACAAGAGACCCAGTACTTC.

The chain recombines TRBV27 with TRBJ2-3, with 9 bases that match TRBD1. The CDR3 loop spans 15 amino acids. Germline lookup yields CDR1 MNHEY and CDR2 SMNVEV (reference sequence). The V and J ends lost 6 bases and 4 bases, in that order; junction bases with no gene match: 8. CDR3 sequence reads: CASSIQGARPDTQYF. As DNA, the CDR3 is TGTGCCAGCAGCATACAGGGGGCGCGTCCAGATACGCAGTATTTT.

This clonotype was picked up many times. The CDR3 DNA sequence: TGCAGCGTTGAAGCGGCAGGACGGTATGGCTACACCTTC. Protein product: CSVEAAGRYGYTF. V usage is TRBV29-1 and J usage is TRBJ1-2; no definite D call. Between the trimmed V and J ends, which lost 1 base and 5 bases, there was a span of 11 bases. Germline V gene data show CDR1 as SQVTM and CDR2 as ANQGSEA. The CDR3 is 13 amino acids. Complete variable domain (other parts from reference TRBV29-1 and TRBJ1-2): SAVISQKPSRDICQRGTSLTIQCQVDSQVTMMFWYRQQPGQSLTLIATANQGSEATYESGFVIDKFPISRPNLTFSTLTVSNMSPEDSSIYLCSVEAAGRYGYTFGSGTRLTVV.

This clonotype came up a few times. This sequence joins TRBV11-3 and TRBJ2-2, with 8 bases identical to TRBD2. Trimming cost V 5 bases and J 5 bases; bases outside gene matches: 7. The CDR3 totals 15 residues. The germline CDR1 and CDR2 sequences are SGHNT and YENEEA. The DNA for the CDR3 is TGTGCCAGCAGCCCCAGATTAGCGGGGACCGGGGAGCTGTTTTTT. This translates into CASSPRLAGTGELFF.